This T cell receptor beta chain was identified in a study of molecular identifiers for immune sequencing clone quantification. TCRdb re-analysed the PCR reads in MiXCR, keeping a single row per CDR3 protein. The repertoire includes about 500,000 distinct CDR3 sequences, about 21% of them detected once, and around 0.84% sits in the top ten. This clonotype was seen many times. The CDR3 consists of 14 residues. Trimming removed 6 bases from V and 5 bases from J; junction bases left unmatched: 6. Germline V gene data show CDR1 as MDHEN and CDR2 as SYDVKM. The sequenced sample was naive CD8+ T cells from blood, with Jurkat cell RNA spiked in. The subset is: FACS-sorted CD8+CD4-CCR7+CD45RA+ naive T cells. The rearrangement links TRBV28 to TRBJ1-5, with 8 bases lining up with TRBD1. This TCR derives from a human donor in good health. Some libraries in this study had Jurkat cell RNA spiked in. The CDR3 is CASRSDRGDQPQHF. The CDR3, as DNA: TGTGCCAGCAGGAGTGACAGGGGCGATCAGCCCCAGCATTTT.